This T cell receptor (beta chain) appears in the sequencing data of a study of PD-L1 blockade in urothelial cancer (dated by TCRdb to about 2017). About the investigation overall: Therapy was started at some point between 2014 and 2016 for all patients, and atezolizumab 1,200 mg was administered intravenously every 3 weeks. About nine tenths of the roughly 29 patients were males with bladder-origin urothelial cancer, and 18 of 29 reported a prior smoking history. Patients had an ECOG performance status of 0 or 1 and had received between 0 and 3 prior chemotherapy regimens. Blood samples were analyzed at 3 weeks after treatment start (second dose) and at 6 weeks after treatment start. Blood samples gave a median of approximately 150,000 T cells and approximately 85,000 unique TCRs, with a median clonality of 0.080. The study, an exploratory multi-omic analysis, examined somatic, immune and clinical correlates of response to PD-L1 blockade with atezolizumab in urothelial cancer. Pretreatment tumor samples, along with matched peripheral blood serially collected before and after atezolizumab treatment, were subjected to TCR sequencing. Durable clinical benefit meant progression-free survival longer than 6 months, and TCR features were also tested against progression-free and overall survival. In the same patients, whole exome sequencing and RNA sequencing of pretreatment tumors were performed in addition to TCR sequencing. Roughly 10 patients reached durable clinical benefit, while 20 or so patients did not. Approximately 29 patients had pretreatment blood TCR-seq, roughly 24 had at least one posttreatment blood collection, and roughly 24 had tumor TCR-seq. What the work shows at the level of the full study, not this receptor alone: A pretreatment peripheral blood TCR clonality below the median was linked to improved progression-free and overall survival. Patients with durable benefit showed greater expansion of tumor-associated TCR clones in peripheral blood 3 weeks after starting treatment (n ≈ 23, p = 0.022). Because the sample size was small (n ≈ 30) and many of the analyses were exploratory, the results are meant to be hypothesis-generating.

In the case of this clone: Its antigen is currently not known. Nothing much larger sits one base from this clone, and base qualities are not available.

Synthetic TCR analog templates were spiked into each PCR to estimate absolute template abundance from read counts. The immunoSEQ assay was used to amplify TCRbeta CDR3 regions from genomic DNA with bias-controlled V and J gene primers. Rearranged TCRbeta segments were sequenced at approximately 20X coverage. Regarding the original processing steps: Sequencing errors were corrected by clustering, and CDR3s were annotated against IMGT so that V, D and J genes could be assigned. Only productive TCRbeta rearrangements were used in downstream analyses, excluding out-of-frame or stop-codon sequences. Clonality was calculated as one minus the Shannon entropy normalized by the log of the number of unique productive sequences. Fisher's exact test with Benjamini-Hochberg correction, at a threshold of adjusted p below 0.01, was used to find clones that differed between time points or between blood and tumor. Sourced from immuneACCESS, this table was stored by TCRdb with only in-frame sequences that have V and J called. A share of the clones is absent; for the studies checked, an unresolved V gene accounts for under half, and the remainder has no known explanation. V, J and clone size are those of that table, while D and trimming were read from the DNA. A total of tens of thousands of clones appear in this sample, almost 85% of them only once. The ten top clones hold around 3.7% of the sample.

The cohort included 29 patients with locally advanced or metastatic urothelial carcinoma who were treated at Memorial Sloan Kettering on a trial protocol. Peripheral blood mononuclear cells were collected pretreatment and during treatment, with between 1 and 8 total time points per patient. The Qiagen DNeasy Blood extraction kit was used to purify genomic DNA from total PBMCs and tumor samples. PBMCs were collected pretreatment and during treatment and were isolated and stored as previously described. The sequence was collected from a man between 65 and 79 years old with urothelial cancer. This material consisted of PBMCs, taken around atezolizumab (anti-PD-L1) treatment.

The CDR3 protein: CASSGSPTGELFF. The DNA reads TGTGCCAGTAGCGGGAGTCCCACCGGGGAGCTGTTTTTT. The rearrangement joined TRBV28 to TRBJ2-2, and TRBD2 matches 9 of the central bases. CDR3 length: 13 amino acids, cysteine to phenylalanine. Of the read, only the CDR3 DNA is kept; its 39 bases are in frame from base 1. Via the germline V gene, CDR1 is MDHEN and CDR2 SYDVKM. Compared with germline, V lacks 9 bases and J lacks 4 bases; bases without a gene match: 3.